The clone carrying this TCR beta chain was counted between two and nine times. The antigen remains undetermined. The sample belongs to a study of T cell responses to AZD1222 COVID-19 vaccine. Broader study findings: It should be noted that donors were predominantly white British and more often female, and clonal diversity was possibly underestimated. Receipt of two AZD1222 doses was followed by a rise in Spike-specific TCR breadth and depth.

The protocol was immunoSEQ multiplex PCR, while the TCRdb copy is restricted to in-frame clones and leaves out a portion. The sample holds tens of thousands of clones, 79% seen once. Trimming removed 2 bases at V and 4 bases at J, with 9 bases between. This CDR3 has 15 residues. CDR1 is SNHLY and CDR2 is FYNNEI in the germline V gene. This chain connects TRBV2 to TRBJ1-6; no clear D. The sample here was peripheral blood, taken on day 0 of MenACWY control vaccination. The TCR sequence derives from an adult in good health. CDR3 DNA: TGTGCCAGCAGTGAATACAGTTGGTATAATTCACCCCTCCACTTT. Encoded protein: CASSEYSWYNSPLHF.